This T cell receptor beta chain was identified in a study of T cell responses to AZD1222 COVID-19 vaccine (dated by TCRdb to the early 2020s). About the study as a whole: AZD1222 recipients whose second dose came at about 4 weeks and those whose second dose came at about 12 weeks were combined into one group, since spike-specific TCR depth and breadth did not differ between the two schedules. TCR sequencing was performed for 230 to 250 trial participants, of whom 200 to 210 were given two doses of AZD1222 and 26 were given two doses of MenACWY control vaccine. Trial participants were enrolled into age subgroups of 18-55, 56-69 and 70-plus years, which contained about 150, 27 and 61 TCR-sequenced participants, respectively. Study-level results and caveats: Because no day 14 peak-response samples were available, repertoires were characterized only after the peak T cell response. Reportedly, close to half of the unique spike-specific TCRs recognized epitopes lying outside the regions that are mutated in the B.1.351 and B.1.1.7 variants. In the small 56-69-year group, the increase in depth fell short of significance, most likely because of low power. Conclusions about previously exposed vaccinees are limited because only 6 or 7 AZD1222 recipients were SARS-CoV-2 seropositive at baseline. After two AZD1222 doses, spike-specific TCR breadth and depth were significantly higher than at day 0 and than in MenACWY recipients. The whole spike protein was spanned by vaccine-associated CD4 TCRs, and dominant responses were seen in regions 160-218 and 743-854. Most participants were white British and females outnumbered males, and the authors suggested that clonal diversity may have been underestimated.

The CDR3, cysteine through phenylalanine, is 16 amino acids long. Left in the record is the CDR3 DNA by itself, 48 bases read in frame from the first base. The germline V gene encodes CDR1 LNHDA and CDR2 SQIVND (reference sequence). V lost 4 bases and J lost 8 bases; the stretch between them is 21 bases long. Per the publication, the time point label means: baseline before first vaccination. Vaccinee samples came from UK trials COV001 and COV002, including a single-blind randomized controlled phase 2/3 trial of AZD1222 (ChAdOx1 nCoV-19) in healthy adults. Trial participant PBMC samples were collected at day 0 and day 28 after the second dose for TCRbeta chain sequencing. About this clone itself: The antigen it recognizes is unknown. Base-call qualities are not available, and no considerably larger clone is one nucleotide away.

The CDR3 regions of human TCRbeta chains were analyzed by immunosequencing. As for the authors' bioinformatics: TCRs in the repertoires were matched against a reference library of SARS-CoV-2-specific TCRs that had been generated with the MIRA antigen-specificity platform. Breadth was defined as the fraction of unique TCRs that were SARS-CoV-2-associated. Depth was defined as the fraction of total T cells that were SARS-CoV-2-associated. Using the MIRA data, each spike-specific TCR was mapped to the spike region that the TCR reacts to and placed in a CD4 or CD8 class. Log10-transformed breadth and depth values were compared by one-way ANOVA with Sidak's multiple comparisons tests. Held by TCRdb, this immuneACCESS table contains in-frame sequences only and omits some clones. Under half of the omission traces to an unresolved V gene where checked; the cause of the rest is unknown. That table gives V, J and clone size, and the DNA gave D and trimming. The table for this sample lists 55,000 to 75,000 clones; around 85% of them were counted only once. The ten largest clones add up to about a fifth of the sample.

The sample here was peripheral blood, taken on day 0 of AZD1222 vaccination. The chain joins TRBV19 to TRBJ2-1; the D gene remains uncertain. This clonotype was obtained from an adult in good health. In nucleotide form, the sequence is TGTGCCAGTAGTACAGGCAGGTTCGCCCTCCGCGATGAGCAGTTCTTC. It is translated as CASSTGRFALRDEQFF.